The next 27 T cell receptor beta chains were all read from a single sample in a study of T cell repertoires in cytomegalovirus infection. These receptors have no known antigen. TCRdb independently ran MiXCR on the reads; one entry per CDR3 protein. The sample has around 71,000 distinct CDR3 sequences; 40% are singletons. The specimen was CD8+ T cells from cultured PBMCs, collected from culture after CMV antigen stimulation. Receptors originate from a human donor in good health (CMV status not recorded). Some clones in this sample may be carry-over from other donors' samples.

This clonotype was seen ten or more times. The CDR3 protein is CASSQVEGDQGYGYTF. DNA of the CDR3: TGCGCCAGCAGCCAAGTTGAGGGGGACCAGGGGTATGGCTACACCTTC. The chain uses TRBV4-1 and TRBJ1-2, with D possibly being TRBD1 (6 bases). The V gene lost 1 base and the J gene lost 5 bases, with 17 bases spanning the gap. Per the germline V gene, CDR1 is MGHRA and CDR2 is YSYEKL. The CDR3 is 16 amino acids.

The CDR3 DNA reads as TGTGCCAGCAGCCCCGGGGGCCCTTACAATGAGCAGTTCTTC. This codes for CASSPGGPYNEQFF. The J gene is TRBJ2-1, the V gene TRBV27; perhaps D is TRBD1 or TRBD2 (6 bases each). The V end lost 6 bases, the J end lost 4 bases, and 13 bases lay between the germline ends. The CDR3 is 14 residues long. CDR1 and CDR2 from the germline V gene are MNHEY and SMNVEV (reference sequence).

This clonotype was seen only a few times. The chain couples TRBV7-9 to TRBJ1-2; D is uncertain. In germline, CDR1 is SEHNR, CDR2 FQNEAQ (reference sequence). The CDR3 length is 11 residues. Trimming removed 5 bases at V and 6 bases at J, with 7 bases between. CDR3 protein: CASSVRDGYTF. The DNA of the CDR3 is TGTGCCAGCAGCGTACGTGATGGCTACACCTTC.

This chain links TRBV2 with TRBJ1-5; 7 bases fit TRBD1. Germline loops: CDR1 SNHLY, CDR2 FYNNEI. V gave up 1 base and J gave up 2 bases; unmatched junction bases: 2. This CDR3 has 15 residues. The CDR3 loop is CASSEEGGGNQPQHF. Written as DNA, the CDR3 is TGTGCCAGCAGTGAAGAAGGGGGCGGCAATCAGCCCCAGCATTTT.

About this clonotype: Germline and junction disagree at one end, which may indicate a read error. The rearrangement joins TRBV5-3 to TRBJ1-5; the match to TRBD1 covers 11 bases. TRBV5-3 is identified as an open reading frame with a role that is uncertain. This CDR3 is 16 amino acids long. CDR3: CASSLYRTGGTQPQHF. The DNA of the CDR3 is TGTGCCAGCAGCTTGTATCGGACAGGGGGCACTCAGCCCCAGCATTTT.

The J gene is TRBJ2-3, the V gene TRBV4-1; 7 nucleotides line up with TRBD2. J lost 2 bases, V lost 5 bases, and 10 bases had no gene match. CDR1 and CDR2 from the germline V gene are MGHRA and YSYEKL. The CDR3 totals 16 residues. The DNA of the CDR3 is TGCGCCAGCAGCACTCGGGCAGCGGGGAACACAGATACGCAGTATTTT. It translates to CASSTRAAGNTDTQYF.

The sample holds a few counts of this clonotype. The rearrangement uses TRBV28 and TRBJ1-1; the D is unclear. Trimming took off 8 bases at V and 4 bases at J, with 11 bases between the two ends. The V gene's germline CDR1 is MDHEN and CDR2 SYDVKM. The CDR3 is 12 amino acids. Here the CDR3 DNA reads TGTGCCAGCGTCCCCTCAGCCACTGAAGCTTTCTTT. It codes for CASVPSATEAFF.

The table lists this clonotype with a few counts. The chain recombines TRBV7-2 with TRBJ2-1; no definite D call. V lost 1 base and J 3 bases, leaving 7 bases between the germline ends. From germline, CDR1 is SGHTA and CDR2 FQGNSA. The CDR3 has 14 residues. In nucleotides, the CDR3 is TGTGCCAGCAGCTTAGTGGTGGTCTACAATGAGCAGTTCTTC. It codes for CASSLVVVYNEQFF.

The V gene is TRBV19, the J gene TRBJ1-4; possible D gene TRBD1, 5 bases. Trimming took off 7 bases at V and 8 bases at J, with 17 bases between the two ends. Germline lookup yields CDR1 LNHDA and CDR2 SQIVND (reference sequence). The CDR3 is 14 amino acids. This CDR3 is CASTTFTGSEKLFF. The CDR3 DNA follows: TGTGCCAGTACCACCTTCACAGGATCCGAAAAACTGTTTTTT.

CDR3 sequence reads: CASSLARQETQYF. CDR3 DNA sequence: TGTGCCAGCAGCTTAGCAAGGCAAGAGACCCAGTACTTC. The chain joins TRBV13 to TRBJ2-5; D unclear. Deletions cut 1 base from V and 2 bases from J, with 5 bases between. The CDR3 runs 13 residues. Looked up from germline, CDR1 is PRHDT and CDR2 is FYEKMQ (reference sequence).

The chain employs TRBV6-5 and TRBJ2-1; either TRBD1 or TRBD2 may supply D (5 bases each). Germline V gives CDR1 MNHEY, CDR2 SVGAGI. The CDR3 has 16 amino acids. V was clipped by 0 bases and J by 5 bases, with 14 bases between them. The CDR3 bases are TGTGCCAGCAGTTACTCGGGGCTAGCCGGGGACAATGAGCAGTTCTTC. Translating gives CASSYSGLAGDNEQFF.

The chain uses TRBV29-1 and TRBJ2-7; D is perhaps TRBD1 (5 bases). V lost 3 bases to trimming and J lost 6 bases, with 12 bases between them. Germline V gene sequence: CDR1 SQVTM, CDR2 ANQGSEA. CDR3 length equals 12 residues. In nucleotides, the CDR3 is TGCAGCGTTGATGGGGAAGGGGCCGAGCAGTACTTC. This translates into CSVDGEGAEQYF.

In this sample, this clonotype turned up a few times. The CDR3 DNA follows: TGTGCCAGCAGACTAGCGGGGAAGATTGGAGATACGCAGTATTTT. Translated: CASRLAGKIGDTQYF. The chain links TRBV6-1 to TRBJ2-3; 10 bases map to TRBD2. Germline loops: CDR1 MNHNS, CDR2 SASEGT. Trimming at V came to 6 bases and at J to 5 bases, leaving 8 bases not matched to a gene. This CDR3 region has 15 residues.

This chain uses TRBV25-1 with TRBJ2-7; no clear D gene. The CDR3 loop spans 13 amino acids. CDR1 MGHDK and CDR2 SYGVNS come from the germline V gene. Trimming left V 2 bases short and J 2 bases short, with 7 bases between. CDR3 region: CASSEPTTYEQYF. The CDR3 DNA sequence: TGTGCCAGCAGTGAACCCACCACCTACGAGCAGTACTTC.

The rearrangement joins TRBV19 to TRBJ2-2; possible D gene TRBD2, 5 bases. The CDR3 is made up of 12 amino acids. The V gene lost 7 bases and the J gene lost 5 bases, with 8 bases spanning the gap. Per germline, CDR1 LNHDA and CDR2 SQIVND (reference sequence). The CDR3 coding sequence is TGTGCCAGTATAGGAGGAACCGGGGAGCTGTTTTTT. This codes for CASIGGTGELFF.

The V call is TRBV5-6, the J call TRBJ1-6, with D unclear. The CDR3 runs to 15 residues. Germline V CDR1 and CDR2: SGHDT, YYEEEE. Trimming removed 1 base at V and 4 bases at J, with 9 bases between. This chain's CDR3 is CASSLIGRYNSPLHF. DNA of the CDR3: TGTGCCAGCAGCTTGATCGGAAGATATAATTCACCCCTCCACTTT.

The chain employs TRBV19 and TRBJ2-7; a weak D match, TRBD2 (7 bases). Germline assignment: CDR1 LNHDA and CDR2 SQIVND (reference sequence). The CDR3 is 16 residues long. Trimming took off 3 bases at V and 5 bases at J, with 20 bases between the two ends. In nucleotides, the CDR3 is TGTGCCAGTAGTATCGAAGGGGGGGGGCCTCTGAACGAGCAGTACTTC. Residues: CASSIEGGGPLNEQYF. Full variable domain (rest looked up from reference TRBV19 and TRBJ2-7): DGGITQSPKYLFRKEGQNVTLSCEQNLNHDAMYWYRQDPGQGLRLIYYSQIVNDFQKGDIAEGYSVSREKKESFPLTVTSAQKNPTAFYLCASSIEGGGPLNEQYFGPGTRLTVT.

This clonotype was counted between two and nine times. The gene calls are TRBV5-1 and TRBJ1-2; maybe TRBD1 (5 bases). The CDR3 consists of 15 residues. V lost 3 bases to trimming and J lost 4 bases, with 16 bases between them. The germline CDR1 and CDR2 sequences are SGHRS and YFSETQ. Written as DNA, the CDR3 is TGCGCCAGCAGCTGGGGGATCGGCGCTAGCTATGGCTACACCTTC. Its protein is CASSWGIGASYGYTF. Supplemented by reference TRBV5-1 and TRBJ1-2, the full variable domain reads KAGVTQTPRYLIKTRGQQVTLSCSPISGHRSVSWYQQTPGQGLQFLFEYFSETQRNKGNFPGRFSGRQFSNSRSEMNVSTLELGDSALYLCASSWGIGASYGYTFGSGTRLTVV.

The CDR3 is CASSRWGASSYNEQFF. The CDR3 DNA reads TGTGCCAGCAGTCGTTGGGGGGCGAGCTCCTACAATGAGCAGTTCTTC. The V call is TRBV11-1, the J call TRBJ2-1, with D perhaps assigned TRBD1 or TRBD2 (6 bases each). The ends were cut back, 6 bases at V and 0 bases at J, with 15 bases in the middle. This CDR3 is 16 amino acids long. CDR1 and CDR2 from the germline V gene are SGHAT and FQDESV (reference sequence).

This sequence joins TRBV20-1 and TRBJ1-1; TRBD1 is a possible D gene (6 bases). The germline V gene encodes CDR1 DFQATT and CDR2 SNEGSKA (reference sequence). Trimming left V 0 bases short and J 8 bases short, with 10 bases between. The length of the CDR3 is 12 residues. The CDR3 region has the DNA TGCAGTGCTAGAGAGGGGGCACGGGAAGCTTTCTTT. Translation: CSAREGAREAFF.

Worth noting for this clonotype: Germline is not matched at one junction end, which may reflect a read error. The gene calls are TRBV5-3 and TRBJ2-3, with 13 bases lining up with TRBD2. TRBV5-3 is filed as an ORF, its function uncertain. The CDR3 runs to 20 residues. In nucleotides, the CDR3 is TGTGCCAGCAGCTTGTTGCTCTCCCTAACTAGCGGGGGGGCCACAGATACGCAGTATTTT. Its protein is CASSLLLSLTSGGATDTQYF.

This clonotype was counted a few times. The J gene is TRBJ2-1, the V gene TRBV6-5, with 7 positions matching TRBD2. This CDR3 has 14 residues. Unmatched junction bases numbered 13, after V lost 10 bases and J lost 7 bases. Per germline, CDR1 MNHEY and CDR2 SVGAGI. The CDR3 loop is CATGRAGSYNEQFF. CDR3 DNA: TGTGCCACGGGGCGAGCGGGAAGTTATAATGAGCAGTTCTTC.

V gene TRBV4-1 combines with J gene TRBJ2-2, with a possible D match to TRBD1 (5 bases). The CDR3 extends over 14 amino acids. The germline V gene has CDR1 MGHRA and CDR2 YSYEKL. The V gene lost 1 base and the J gene lost 5 bases, with 8 bases spanning the gap. DNA for the CDR3: TGCGCCAGCAGCCAAGTAAGGGGAACCGGGGAGCTGTTTTTT. The encoded protein is CASSQVRGTGELFF.

This clonotype has only one observation. The V call is TRBV10-3, the J call TRBJ1-4; TRBD1 is a possible D gene (6 bases). The CDR3 totals 17 residues. V was clipped by 2 bases and J by 8 bases, with 21 bases between them. Germline-derived CDR1 and CDR2 are ENHRY and SYGVKD. The CDR3 DNA reads as TGTGCCATCAGTGAGCTTCTCCAGGCCTCTGGGGGCGAAAAACTGTTTTTT. This gives the protein CAISELLQASGGEKLFF.

The chain links TRBV27 to TRBJ2-7; no clear D. Trimming took off 5 bases at V and 3 bases at J, with 11 bases between the two ends. The CDR3 is 13 residues long. Germline V gene lookup returns CDR1 MNHEY and CDR2 SMNVEV (reference sequence). Here the CDR3 reads CASSPSRIYEQYF. The CDR3 region has the DNA TGTGCCAGCAGTCCATCTCGGATCTACGAGCAGTACTTC.

The V and J genes are TRBV12-5 and TRBJ2-7, with D maybe TRBD1 (6 bases). The V end was cut by 4 bases, the J end by 2 bases, with 21 bases between. CDR1 is LGHNT, CDR2 FRNRAP, per germline. CDR3 length: 17 residues. CDR3 loop: CASGSIQGDKATYEQYF. CDR3 sequence (DNA): TGTGCTAGTGGTTCGATACAAGGGGACAAGGCCACCTACGAGCAGTACTTC.

This clonotype was seen only a few times. This chain joins TRBV7-6 and TRBJ1-2, with D possibly matching TRBD1 (5 bases). The CDR3 is made up of 16 amino acids. CDR1 is SGHVS and CDR2 is FNYEAQ in the germline V gene. The V and J ends lost 3 bases and 4 bases respectively, with 18 bases between them. The chain's CDR3 is CASSFAPGRSFYGYTF. As DNA, the CDR3 is TGTGCCAGCAGCTTCGCCCCGGGACGATCGTTCTATGGCTACACCTTC.